This TCR beta chain was found in a study of blood T cell repertoires in COVID-19 (dated by TCRdb to about 2020). The study in broad terms: Collaborator samples came from the United States, Italy and Spain and covered acute and convalescent phases of COVID-19. A freely available public database, intended as a resource for researchers studying the immune response to SARS-CoV-2, is where the repertoires were released. The material from the prospective study consisted of cDNA or gDNA derived from T cells, B-cell-depleted T cells, or PBMCs. Where available, HLA class I and class II types were obtained from metadata supplied by the sample provider rather than from assay-based typing. Samples were obtained from the ongoing ImmuneRACE study (first 160 participants) and from 1,254 subjects provided by 6 global collaborators. Sample metadata almost always included a de-identified subject ID, COVID-19 status, age in years and sex. Deeply sampled blood TCRbeta repertoires from subjects exposed to, actively infected with, or recovered from COVID-19 were included in the dataset.

V trim: 6 bases; J trim: 5 bases; unmatched bases: 1. The germline V gene supplies CDR1 SGDLS and CDR2 YYNGEE. The CDR3 covers 12 residues, taking in both the cysteine and the phenylalanine. Only CDR3 DNA is held: 36 bases, read in frame from base 1. The immunoSEQ Assay, a bias-controlled multiplex PCR, was used to amplify TCRbeta CDR3 regions from genomic DNA. In the paper's pipeline: Nucleated cell counts per sample were estimated from amplification of reference gene primers within the assay. To quantify the absolute abundance of each unique TCRbeta CDR3 rearrangement, sequence reads were collapsed and filtered. For each sample, productive Simpson clonality was calculated as the square root of Simpson's diversity index across productive rearrangements. TCRdb took over this immuneACCESS table, retaining in-frame rearrangements with V and J assigned. Such tables are incomplete; in checked studies, under half of the missing clones stem from an unresolved V gene, and the remainder is unexplained. Clonal size and the V and J genes are those of that table, whereas D and trimming came from the DNA. The sample table lists more than 75,000 clones, 70% to 90% of them with a count of one. The ten top clones hold about 14% of the sample.

Details on this clone: Which antigen it targets is not known. One base away there is no much larger clone; base qualities are not given.

What the research found in general, with its limitations: The amount of clinical and demographic metadata varied by source and participant and was provided uncurated.

Collaborating institutions collected whole blood in K2EDTA tubes following their own protocols. For TCRbeta analysis, collaborators shipped samples in one of three forms: frozen whole blood, isolated PBMCs, or DNA extracted from either of those sample types. The sequence links TRBV9 to TRBJ2-2; TRBD2 fits 7 bases in the junction. The clonotype was recovered from a woman aged 70 to 79 with acute or convalescent COVID-19. Sequences were obtained from peripheral blood. The DNA sequence is given as TGTGCCAGCAAGGGAGGGACCGGGGAGCTGTTTTTT. This translates into CASKGGTGELFF.